This T cell receptor (beta chain) was observed in a study of glioma-infiltrating T cells. Broader study findings: Patients with low tissue-blood divergence carried a signature set of shared blood CDR3 motifs.

This CDR3 is built from 15 residues. V gave up 2 bases and J gave up 7 bases, with 17 bases separating them. Germline V gene data show CDR1 as MDHEN and CDR2 as SYDVKM. Comment on this clonotype: Its target is unknown.

Amplification of TCR alpha and beta CDR3 regions from RNA used iRepertoire nested multiplex PCR. TCRdb reanalysed the multiplex PCR reads using MiXCR and keeps one entry per CDR3 protein. The sample consists of roughly 350,000 distinct CDR3 sequences, less than 50% of them appearing once. The chain couples TRBV28 to TRBJ1-1; D possibly corresponds to TRBD1 (5 bases). Input material: glioma tissue, nonneoplastic brain tissue, or PBMCs (not recorded which). The receptor was isolated from a human donor with low-grade glioma or glioblastoma, undergoing nonglioma brain surgery, or in good health (not recorded which). This CDR3 reads CASSLERGLRGEAFF. CDR3 bases: TGTGCCAGCAGTTTAGAAAGGGGCCTTCGGGGTGAAGCTTTCTTT.